These T cell receptor beta chains were read from a single sample in a study of regulatory and conventional T cells in RAG deficiency. Only in-frame clones appear in the TCRdb table, and some are missing; sequencing was by immunoSEQ multiplex PCR. The data show some 30,000 clones, 95% to 96% seen once. The data also belong to a second study, concerning regulatory T cells.

Input material: CD25- CD4+ T cells sorted from blood. The receptors were gathered from a human donor in good health. Both conserved end residues are part of each CDR3. D genes are given only for firm matches. Some rows mark clone size as missing; the rest say once, few, many or name a class of expanded clone.

>TRBJ1-5|.|TRBV7-2|.
CASSYHRDSNQPQHF
TGTGCCAGCAGCTATCACAGGGATAGCAATCAGCCCCAGCATTTT
>TRBJ1-1|.|TRBV6-6|.
CASSYRTVNTEAFF
TGTGCCAGCAGTTATAGGACAGTTAACACTGAAGCTTTCTTT
>TRBJ2-7|.|TRBV7-2|once
CASSQVRGQTALAGNEQYF
TGTGCCAGCAGCCAGGTTAGGGGACAGACCGCTCTAGCGGGTAACGAGCAGTACTTC
>TRBJ2-1|TRBD2|TRBV7-2|once
CASNSLLGGKNYNEQFF
TGTGCCAGCAACTCCCTGTTGGGGGGGAAAAACTACAATGAGCAGTTCTTC
>TRBJ2-3|.|TRBV7-2|.
CASSLGGWRETAQYF
TGTGCCAGCAGCTTAGGGGGGTGGCGGGAAACGGCGCAGTATTTT
>TRBJ2-2|.|TRBV7-3|.
CASSFYQFGELFF
TGTGCCAGCAGCTTTTATCAGTTCGGGGAGCTGTTTTTT
>TRBJ1-5|TRBD1|TRBV7-2|.
CASSLSGTGGQPQHF
TGTGCCAGCAGCCTTAGTGGGACAGGGGGCCAGCCCCAGCATTTT
>TRBJ1-6|TRBD1|TRBV7-9|.
CASSFIPGQGISPLHF
TGTGCCAGCAGCTTCATACCGGGACAGGGTATTTCACCTCTCCACTTT
>TRBJ1-5|.|TRBV19|.
CASSMGGIPNQPQHF
TGTGCCAGTAGTATGGGAGGGATCCCCAACCAGCCCCAGCATTTT
>TRBJ2-5|.|TRBV2|.
CASSDRAETQYF
TGTGCCAGCAGTGACAGGGCAGAGACCCAGTACTTC
>TRBJ2-1|TRBD2|TRBV4-3|.
CASSQVESSGRRSDNEQFF
TGCGCCAGCAGCCAAGTTGAATCTAGCGGAAGGAGGTCGGACAATGAGCAGTTCTTC
>TRBJ2-7|TRBD1|TRBV18|.
CASSSGTGIHEQYF
TGTGCCAGCTCCTCCGGGACAGGGATCCACGAGCAGTACTTC
>TRBJ1-4|.|TRBV29-1|.
CSVEAEGVVFF
TGCAGCGTTGAAGCCGAGGGGGTAGTGTTTTTT
>TRBJ1-5|TRBD1|TRBV7-2|.
CASSLVSGQGYGQPQHF
TGTGCCAGCAGCTTAGTATCTGGACAGGGATACGGTCAGCCCCAGCATTTT
>TRBJ2-1|TRBD1|TRBV29-1|.
CSVETGGSYNEQFF
TGCAGCGTCGAAACAGGGGGCTCCTACAATGAGCAGTTCTTC